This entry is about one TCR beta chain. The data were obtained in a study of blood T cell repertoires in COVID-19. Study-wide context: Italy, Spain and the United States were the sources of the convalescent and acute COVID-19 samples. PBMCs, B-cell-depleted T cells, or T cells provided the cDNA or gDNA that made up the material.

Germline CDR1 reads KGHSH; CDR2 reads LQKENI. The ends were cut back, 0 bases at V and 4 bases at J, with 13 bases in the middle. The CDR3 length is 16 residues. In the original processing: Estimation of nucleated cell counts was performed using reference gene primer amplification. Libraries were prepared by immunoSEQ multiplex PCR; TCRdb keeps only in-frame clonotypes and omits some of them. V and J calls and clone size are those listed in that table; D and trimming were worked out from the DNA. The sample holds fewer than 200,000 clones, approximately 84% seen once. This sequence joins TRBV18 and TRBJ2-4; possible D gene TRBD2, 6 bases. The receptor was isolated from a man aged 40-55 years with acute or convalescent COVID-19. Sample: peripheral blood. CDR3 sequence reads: CASSPPGTAGKNIQYF. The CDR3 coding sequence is TGTGCCAGCTCACCACCGGGTACAGCGGGTAAAAACATTCAGTACTTC.